This T cell receptor beta chain derives from a study of cytomegalovirus exposure and HLA in healthy donors. Study details: Among about 179 million T cells, an earlier analysis found approximately 110 million unique TCR beta sequences.

The ends were cut back, 4 bases at V and 0 bases at J, with 16 bases in the middle. The CDR3 is made up of 17 amino acids. From germline, CDR1 is MNHNS and CDR2 SASEGT. Of note for this clone: Antigen: not known.

Use of 60 Vbeta and 13 Jbeta primers characterized the PCR. Only in-frame clones appear in the TCRdb table, and some are missing; sequencing was by immunoSEQ multiplex PCR. The sample shows roughly 100,000 clones, around 80% of them seen only once. Points from the study as a whole: The study put under 200 TCR beta chains on its list as cytomegalovirus-associated. HLA restriction was apparent for most CMV-associated TCR beta chains in a later analysis.

The specimen was PBMCs. The rearrangement joins TRBV6-1 to TRBJ1-3, with a possible D match to TRBD1 (5 bases). The TCR comes from a man aged 25-45 years in good health and CMV-seropositive. The CDR3 sequence is CASSGGLRIHSGNTIYF. CDR3 sequence (DNA): TGTGCCAGCAGTGGGGGACTGCGGATCCACTCTGGAAACACCATATATTTT.